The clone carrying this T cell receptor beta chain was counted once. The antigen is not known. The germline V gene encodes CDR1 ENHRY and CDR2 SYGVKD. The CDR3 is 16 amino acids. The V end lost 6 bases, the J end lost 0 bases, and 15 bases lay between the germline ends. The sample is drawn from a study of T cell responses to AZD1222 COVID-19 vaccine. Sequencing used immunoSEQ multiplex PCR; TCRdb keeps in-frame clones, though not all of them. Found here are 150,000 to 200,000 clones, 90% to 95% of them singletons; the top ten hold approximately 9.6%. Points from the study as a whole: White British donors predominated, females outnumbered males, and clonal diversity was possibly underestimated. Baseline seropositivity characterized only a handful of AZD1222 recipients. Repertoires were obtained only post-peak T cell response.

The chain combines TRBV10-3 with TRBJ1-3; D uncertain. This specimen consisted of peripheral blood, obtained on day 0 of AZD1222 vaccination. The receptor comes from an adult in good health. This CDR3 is CAISEGRRPSGNTIYF. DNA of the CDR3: TGTGCCATCAGCGAGGGCAGGCGACCCTCTGGAAACACCATATATTTT.